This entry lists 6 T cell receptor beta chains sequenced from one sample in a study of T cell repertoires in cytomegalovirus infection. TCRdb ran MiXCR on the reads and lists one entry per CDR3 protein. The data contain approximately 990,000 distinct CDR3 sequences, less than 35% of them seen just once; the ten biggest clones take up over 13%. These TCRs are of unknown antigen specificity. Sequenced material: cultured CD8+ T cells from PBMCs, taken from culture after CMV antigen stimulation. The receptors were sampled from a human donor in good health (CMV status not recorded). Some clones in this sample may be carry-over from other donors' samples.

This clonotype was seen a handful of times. The CDR3 loop reads CASSLSTSSNEQFF. The CDR3 DNA reads as TGTGCCAGCAGTTTATCAACCAGCTCCAATGAGCAGTTCTTC. The chain combines TRBV27 with TRBJ2-1; the D is unclear. Germline lookup yields CDR1 MNHEY and CDR2 SMNVEV (reference sequence). This CDR3 is 14 amino acids long. Trimming removed 0 bases at V and 6 bases at J, with 9 bases between.

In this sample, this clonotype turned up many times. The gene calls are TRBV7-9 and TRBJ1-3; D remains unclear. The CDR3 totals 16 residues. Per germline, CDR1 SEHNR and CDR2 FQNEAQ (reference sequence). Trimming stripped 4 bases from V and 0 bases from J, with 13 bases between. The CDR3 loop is CASSSPRHDSGNTIYF. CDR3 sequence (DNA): TGTGCCAGCAGCTCTCCCAGGCACGACTCTGGAAACACCATATATTTT.

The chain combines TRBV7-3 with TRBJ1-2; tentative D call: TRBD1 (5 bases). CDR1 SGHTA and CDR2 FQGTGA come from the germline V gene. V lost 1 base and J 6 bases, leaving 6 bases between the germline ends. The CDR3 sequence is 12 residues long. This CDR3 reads CASSLKTDGYTF. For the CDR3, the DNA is TGTGCCAGCAGCTTAAAGACAGATGGCTACACCTTC.

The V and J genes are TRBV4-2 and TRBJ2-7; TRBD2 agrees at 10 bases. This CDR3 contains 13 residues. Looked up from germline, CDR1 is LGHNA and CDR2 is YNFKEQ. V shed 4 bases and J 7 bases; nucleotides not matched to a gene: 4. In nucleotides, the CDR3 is TGTGCCAGCAGCCGATGGACTAGCGGAGAGCAGTACGTC. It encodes CASSRWTSGEQYV.

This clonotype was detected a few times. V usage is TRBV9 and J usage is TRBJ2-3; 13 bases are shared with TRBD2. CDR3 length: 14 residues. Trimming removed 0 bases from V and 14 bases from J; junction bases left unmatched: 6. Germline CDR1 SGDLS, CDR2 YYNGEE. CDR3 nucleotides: TGTGCCAGCAGCGTAGGGACTAGCGGGGGTTCGTGGTATTTT. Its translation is CASSVGTSGGSWYF.

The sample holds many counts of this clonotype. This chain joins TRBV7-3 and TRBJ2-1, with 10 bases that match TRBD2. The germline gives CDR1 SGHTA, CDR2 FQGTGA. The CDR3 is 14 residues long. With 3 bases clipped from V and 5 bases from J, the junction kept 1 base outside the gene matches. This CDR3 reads CASSLSGGDNEQFF. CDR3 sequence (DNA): TGTGCCAGCAGCTTGAGCGGGGGGGACAATGAGCAGTTCTTC.